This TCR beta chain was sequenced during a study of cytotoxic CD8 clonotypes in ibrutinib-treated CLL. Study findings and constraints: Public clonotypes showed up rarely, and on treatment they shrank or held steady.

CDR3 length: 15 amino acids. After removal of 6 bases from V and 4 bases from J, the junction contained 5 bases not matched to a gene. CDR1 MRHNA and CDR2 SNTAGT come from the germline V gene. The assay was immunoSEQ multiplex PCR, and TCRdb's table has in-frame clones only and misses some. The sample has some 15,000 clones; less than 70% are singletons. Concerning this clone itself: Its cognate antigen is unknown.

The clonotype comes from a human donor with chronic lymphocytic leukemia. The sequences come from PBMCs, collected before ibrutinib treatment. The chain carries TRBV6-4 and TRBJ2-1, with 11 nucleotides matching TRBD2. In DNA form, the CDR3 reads TGTGCCAGCAGCGTGGGACTAGCGGATTACAATGAGCAGTTCTTC. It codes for CASSVGLADYNEQFF.